The clone carrying this T cell receptor beta chain was counted a few times. The data originate from a study of shared clonotypes between healthy human individuals. Study as a whole: Plates per donor: three CD4 naive, three CD4 memory, two CD8 naive, one CD8 memory.

In the study's own analysis: ImmunoSEQ junction-only sequences lacked quality scores, so their filtering differed. Measured with immunoSEQ multiplex PCR; TCRdb has only the in-frame clones, and not every one. V, J and clone size are those of that table, while D and trimming were read from the DNA. The table lists roughly 1,000,000 clones, around 82% of them singletons. This CDR3 is built from 14 residues. V was cut by 2 bases and J by 3 bases, with 10 bases left in between. Germline V gene sequence: CDR1 MNHEY, CDR2 SVGAGI. The J gene is TRBJ1-1, the V gene TRBV6-5; tentative D call: TRBD1 (6 bases). The source material was memory CD4+ T cells from PBMCs. Subset specified: CD45RA-negative fraction. This clonotype was sampled from a man younger than 35 in good health. Some clones in this sample may be carry-over from other donors' samples. CDR3 bases: TGTGCCAGCAGTTACGGTCCAGGGGACACTGAAGCTTTCTTT. This encodes CASSYGPGDTEAFF.